This TCR beta chain stems from a study of OX40 agonist ivuxolimab in advanced cancers. Using immunoSEQ multiplex PCR, the repertoire was profiled, and TCRdb retains in-frame clones only, with some absent. The table lists under 50,000 clones, approximately 84% of them singletons, with over 0.3% in the top ten. Per the germline V gene, CDR1 is DFQATT and CDR2 is SNEGSKA (reference sequence). V dropped 5 bases and J dropped 6 bases, with 10 bases sitting between them. There are 11 residues in the CDR3. This TCR came from an adult with an advanced solid tumor such as melanoma, head and neck, liver or kidney cancer. Material: CD4+ or CD8+ T cells sorted from blood, obtained in a trial of the OX40 agonist ivuxolimab. V is TRBV20-1 and J is TRBJ1-2; TRBD1 might be the D (6 bases). The CDR3 region has the DNA TGCAGTGCTCTCAGGGGAGATGGCTACACCTTC. This gives the protein CSALRGDGYTF.